The next 21 T cell receptor beta chains were all read from a single sample in a study of cytomegalovirus exposure and HLA in healthy donors. This PCR relied on a set of 60 Vbeta primers and 13 Jbeta primers. Sequenced by immunoSEQ multiplex PCR; TCRdb stores in-frame clones only, minus some. Seen here are around 160,000 clones, 65% to 70% observed once, and the top ten hold 4.5%. The specimen was PBMCs. The receptors were sampled from a woman aged 18-29 years in good health and CMV-seropositive.

The rearrangement uses TRBV18 and TRBJ2-2; 9 nucleotides line up with TRBD1. The germline V gene has CDR1 KGHSH and CDR2 LQKENI. Trimming took 3 bases from V and 6 from J; bases not matched to a gene: 14. This CDR3 region has 18 residues. DNA for the CDR3: TGTGCCAGCTCACCGATAACAGGGGGCGCAGGGGATTCCGGGGAGCTGTTTTTT. It is translated as CASSPITGGAGDSGELFF.

To note about this clone: One end of the junction varies from germline; a read error may be responsible. The same CDR3 arises from other DNA sequences in this sample as well. The chain combines TRBV7-8 with TRBJ1-6, with a possible D match to TRBD1 (5 bases). Looked up from germline, CDR1 is SGHVS and CDR2 is FQNEAQ. The CDR3 contains 18 residues. The CDR3 spells CASSLVPRASSYNSPLHF. The CDR3 DNA is TGTGCCAGCAGCTTAGTACCCAGGGCCTCCTCCTATAATTCCCCCCTCCACTTT. The full variable domain, completed using reference TRBV7-8 and TRBJ1-6, is GAGVSQSPRYKVAKRGQDVALRCDPISGHVSLFWYQQALGQGPEFLTYFQNEAQLDKSGLPSDRFFAERPEGSVSTLKIQRTQQEDSAVYLCASSLVPRASSYNSPLHFGNGTRLTVT.

This clone was picked up a small number of times. V gene TRBV5-4 combines with J gene TRBJ2-5; 7 bases fit TRBD2. The J call could be wrong; TRBJ2-7 is a better fit for the DNA end. Germline loops: CDR1 SGHNT, CDR2 YYREEE (reference sequence). The CDR3 extends over 15 amino acids. The CDR3 DNA is TGTGCCAGCAGCTTGGGGGGGGAGGGCTACCACGAGCAGTACTTC. Translation: CASSLGGEGYHEQYF.

The chain couples TRBV7-8 to TRBJ2-1; D remains ambiguous. With 5 bases removed from V and 7 bases from J, the gap between germline ends came to 9 bases. This CDR3 region has 12 residues. Germline V gene sequence: CDR1 SGHVS, CDR2 FQNEAQ. The CDR3 sequence: CASSPSPNEQFF. In DNA, the CDR3 is TGTGCCAGCAGCCCCTCCCCGAATGAGCAGTTCTTC.

J is TRBJ1-4 and V is TRBV5-8, with D perhaps TRBD1 (5 bases). The CDR3 has 16 amino acids. The germline V gene encodes CDR1 SGHTS and CDR2 YDEGEE. Trimming took 4 bases from V and 3 from J, leaving 16 bases between them. The CDR3 spells CASSPKGSGANEKLFF. CDR3 bases: TGTGCCAGCAGCCCCAAAGGGTCGGGGGCTAATGAAAAACTGTTTTTT.

The V gene is TRBV12-5, the J gene TRBJ2-7; D not certain. V lost 1 base, J lost 6 bases, and 10 bases lay in between. CDR1 is LGHNT, CDR2 FRNRAP, per germline. The CDR3 extends over 13 amino acids. The CDR3 DNA sequence: TGTGCTAGTGGTTTGGATCTGAGCCCCGAGCAGTACTTC. Protein product: CASGLDLSPEQYF.

J is TRBJ2-1 and V is TRBV6-1; 9 bases agree with TRBD2. The germline V gene encodes CDR1 MNHNS and CDR2 SASEGT. The CDR3 is 15 amino acids. With V trimmed by 4 bases and J by 3 bases, 4 bases remained unmatched. CDR3 DNA sequence: TGTGCCAGCAGTGCCCTAGCGGGAAGCTACAATGAGCAGTTCTTC. This translates into CASSALAGSYNEQFF.

This chain links TRBV19 with TRBJ1-4; D is perhaps TRBD1 (6 bases). V shed 5 bases and J shed 6 bases, with 22 bases lying between them. CDR1 is LNHDA and CDR2 is SQIVND in the germline V gene (reference sequence). The CDR3 totals 17 residues. CDR3 sequence: CASSPRKVGGAHEKLFF. The CDR3 region has the DNA TGTGCCAGTAGTCCCAGAAAAGTCGGGGGGGCGCATGAAAAACTGTTTTTT.

J is TRBJ1-1 and V is TRBV6-5; D ambiguous. Looked up from germline, CDR1 is MNHEY and CDR2 is SVGAGI. CDR3 length: 16 amino acids. Trimming removed 0 bases from V and 5 bases from J, with 16 bases in between. CDR3 in DNA: TGTGCCAGCAGTTACTCTGCGAATCGTAGGGAGACTGAAGCTTTCTTT. This encodes CASSYSANRRETEAFF.

The count of this clone is one. The V and J genes are TRBV18 and TRBJ2-7; 7 bases align to TRBD1. Trimming cost V 1 base and J 2 bases; bases outside gene matches: 2. In germline, CDR1 is KGHSH, CDR2 LQKENI. The CDR3 has 14 residues. This CDR3 is CASSPRDRPYEQYF. The CDR3 DNA follows: TGTGCCAGCTCACCACGGGACAGACCCTACGAGCAGTACTTC. Combining the CDR3 with reference TRBV18 and TRBJ2-7 gives the whole variable domain NAGVMQNPRHLVRRRGQEARLRCSPMKGHSHVYWYRQLPEEGLKFMVYLQKENIIDESGMPKERFSAEFPKEGPSILRIQQVVRGDSAAYFCASSPRDRPYEQYFGPGTRLTVT.

The genes are TRBV7-8 and TRBJ1-1; D remains unclear. CDR3 length: 13 amino acids. V gave up 3 bases and J gave up 3 bases, with 8 bases separating them. The germline CDR1 and CDR2 sequences are SGHVS and FQNEAQ. The CDR3 coding sequence is TGTGCCAGCAGCTTCGGTGGTGACACTGAAGCTTTCTTT. This sequence encodes CASSFGGDTEAFF.

The rearrangement uses TRBV18 and TRBJ1-5, with a weak D call TRBD1 (5 bases). There are 14 residues in the CDR3. Per the germline V gene, CDR1 is KGHSH and CDR2 is LQKENI. V was clipped by 4 bases and J by 3 bases, with 10 bases between them. DNA for the CDR3: TGTGCCAGCTCACGTAGACAGACCAATCAGCCCCAGCATTTT. It is translated as CASSRRQTNQPQHF.

CDR3 in amino acids: CASSQGQQGAYNEQFF. CDR3 in DNA: TGCGCCAGCAGCCAAGGGCAGCAGGGGGCCTACAATGAGCAGTTCTTC. The rearrangement joins TRBV4-3 to TRBJ2-1, with 7 bases that match TRBD1. The CDR3 extends over 16 amino acids. Germline CDR1 LGHNA, CDR2 YSLEER. V lost 1 base and J lost 2; bases outside the gene matches: 5.

The rearrangement joins TRBV29-1 to TRBJ1-1; D is ambiguous. V dropped 7 bases and J dropped 5 bases, with 17 bases sitting between them. The germline CDR1 and CDR2 sequences are SQVTM and ANQGSEA. This CDR3 region has 13 residues. The CDR3 is CSGAGPSGTEAFF. The DNA for the CDR3 is TGCAGCGGTGCGGGCCCCTCCGGGACTGAAGCTTTCTTT.

A word on this clone: In this CDR3 the conserved last residue, phenylalanine or tryptophan, is missing, so a read error is likely. The rearrangement joins TRBV10-3 to TRBJ1-4; no firm D call. Trimming cost V 0 bases and J 5 bases, with 10 bases left between them. CDR3 size: 15 residues. CDR1 and CDR2 from the germline V gene are ENHRY and SYGVKD. CDR3 sequence (DNA): TGTGCCATCAGTGAGTCTTCCTTACTCAATGAAAAACTGTTTGTT. Its translation: CAISESSLLNEKLFV.

The chain uses TRBV30 and TRBJ2-5, with D perhaps TRBD2 (6 bases). The DNA end is more similar to TRBJ2-7, so the J call may be wrong. CDR1 GTSNPN and CDR2 SVGIG come from the germline V gene (reference sequence). The CDR3 is 14 amino acids. CDR3 sequence reads: CAWSVGGNSYEQYF. CDR3 nucleotides: TGTGCCTGGAGTGTCGGGGGAAACTCCTACGAGCAGTACTTC.

This clone was seen more than once but under ten times. V gene TRBV5-1 combines with J gene TRBJ2-6, with D hard to call. Germline CDR1 reads SGHRS; CDR2 reads YFSETQ. The CDR3 loop spans 16 amino acids. Trimming left V 2 bases short and J 0 bases short, with 9 bases between. CDR3 residues: CASSFSAGSGANVLTF. The CDR3 region has the DNA TGCGCCAGCAGCTTCAGCGCTGGCTCTGGGGCCAACGTCCTGACTTTC.

This chain links TRBV7-8 with TRBJ1-3, with D hard to call. V lost 5 bases and J 0 bases, leaving 14 bases between the germline ends. Germline V gives CDR1 SGHVS, CDR2 FQNEAQ. The CDR3 is 16 amino acids. The CDR3 coding sequence is TGTGCCAGCAGCCTTAACCAGGCGAACTCTGGAAACACCATATATTTT. It yields the protein CASSLNQANSGNTIYF.

This clone turned up a few times. J is TRBJ1-2 and V is TRBV21-1; TRBD1 is the table's D call, not checked against the DNA. TRBV21-1 is deemed a pseudogene. The CDR3 is 14 residues long. The CDR3 is CASSPGTANYGYTF. Here the CDR3 DNA reads TGTGCCAGCAGCCCTGGGACAGCTAACTATGGCTACACCTTC.

This chain links TRBV2 with TRBJ1-6; 7 bases fit TRBD1. Per germline, CDR1 SNHLY and CDR2 FYNNEI. Unmatched junction bases numbered 12, after V lost 6 bases and J lost 7 bases. This CDR3 region has 16 residues. Written as DNA, the CDR3 is TGTGCCAGCAGACCTCAGACAGGGTTGTGGAATTCACCCCTCCACTTT. Protein product: CASRPQTGLWNSPLHF.

The V call is TRBV4-3, the J call TRBJ2-1; TRBD2 aligns across 16 bases. V lost 4 bases to trimming and J lost 6 bases; unmatched junction nucleotides: 12. Germline V gene data show CDR1 as LGHNA and CDR2 as YSLEER. This CDR3 contains 19 residues. CDR3 sequence (DNA): TGCGCCAGCAGCCCGGGACTAGCGGGGGGGGCCCTAGCCTTCAATGAGCAGTTCTTC. Its protein product is CASSPGLAGGALAFNEQFF.